The rows below give T cell receptor beta chains drawn from one sample of a study of memory CD4+ T cells and cytomegalovirus serostatus. Here immunoSEQ multiplex PCR was the method, and the copy in TCRdb shows in-frame clones only, minus some. This sample has tens of thousands of clones, with approximately 80% found just once. The sequencing input was memory CD4+ T cells from blood. Receptors were obtained from an adult in good health and CMV-seronegative. CDR3s include the opening cysteine and the closing phenylalanine or tryptophan. The D gene is left open where the match is weak. The size of a clone is reported for some rows only, either as once, few or many, or as a class for expanded clones.

j_call: TRBJ2-1
clone_size: NA
v_call: TRBV9
d_call: NA
cdr3_aa: CASSPSGGQSYNEQFF
cdr3_nt: TGTGCCAGCAGCCCCTCGGGAGGACAGTCATACAATGAGCAGTTCTTC

j_call: TRBJ2-5
clone_size: NA
v_call: TRBV5-4
d_call: NA
cdr3_aa: CASSLPKETQYF
cdr3_nt: TGTGCCAGCAGCTTGCCAAAAGAGACCCAGTACTTC

j_call: TRBJ2-7
clone_size: NA
v_call: TRBV7-6
d_call: TRBD2
cdr3_aa: CASSLELSGGAVNYEQYF
cdr3_nt: TGTGCCAGCAGCTTAGAACTTAGCGGGGGGGCCGTTAACTACGAGCAGTACTTC

j_call: TRBJ1-1
clone_size: medium-sized
v_call: TRBV29-1
d_call: NA
cdr3_aa: CSVAGTEAFF
cdr3_nt: TGCAGCGTTGCGGGTACTGAAGCTTTCTTT

j_call: TRBJ2-4
clone_size: once
v_call: TRBV13
d_call: TRBD2
cdr3_aa: CASSKRLAGGPDKNIQYF
cdr3_nt: TGTGCCAGCAGCAAAAGACTAGCGGGGGGCCCGGACAAAAACATTCAGTACTTC

j_call: TRBJ1-3
clone_size: NA
v_call: TRBV18
d_call: NA
cdr3_aa: CASSPNSAYTIYF
cdr3_nt: TGTGCCAGCTCACCCAACTCGGCTTACACCATATATTTT

j_call: TRBJ1-2
clone_size: NA
v_call: TRBV7-6
d_call: TRBD1
cdr3_aa: CASSSGGEFVSYGYTF
cdr3_nt: TGTGCCAGCAGCTCAGGGGGCGAATTCGTCAGCTATGGCTACACCTTC

j_call: TRBJ1-1
clone_size: NA
v_call: TRBV15
d_call: NA
cdr3_aa: CATSTQDVGLQAFF
cdr3_nt: TGTGCCACCAGCACCCAGGACGTTGGACTGCAGGCTTTCTTT

j_call: TRBJ1-2
clone_size: NA
v_call: TRBV29-1
d_call: TRBD1
cdr3_aa: CSVLGQGLLYGYTF
cdr3_nt: TGCAGCGTTCTGGGACAGGGCCTTCTCTATGGCTACACCTTC

j_call: TRBJ2-7
clone_size: NA
v_call: TRBV6-1
d_call: TRBD1
cdr3_aa: CASRDRAYEQYF
cdr3_nt: TGTGCCAGCAGGGACAGGGCCTACGAGCAGTACTTC

j_call: TRBJ2-5
clone_size: NA
v_call: TRBV28
d_call: TRBD2
cdr3_aa: CASSLAGGQETQYF
cdr3_nt: TGTGCCAGCAGTTTAGCGGGGGGCCAAGAGACCCAGTACTTC

j_call: TRBJ2-5
clone_size: NA
v_call: TRBV6-1
d_call: NA
cdr3_aa: CASSEVLETQYF
cdr3_nt: TGTGCCAGCAGTGAAGTATTAGAGACCCAGTACTTC

j_call: TRBJ2-3
clone_size: once
v_call: TRBV10-1
d_call: TRBD2
cdr3_aa: CASSGSTSGAKRDTQYF
cdr3_nt: TGCGCCAGCAGTGGAAGTACTAGCGGGGCTAAGAGGGATACGCAGTATTTT

j_call: TRBJ2-7
clone_size: NA
v_call: TRBV11-3
d_call: NA
cdr3_aa: CASSLRAGEQYF
cdr3_nt: TGTGCCAGCAGCCTCAGGGCCGGCGAGCAGTACTTC

j_call: TRBJ1-5
clone_size: few
v_call: TRBV27
d_call: TRBD1
cdr3_aa: CASSRDRYQPQHF
cdr3_nt: TGTGCCAGCAGCAGGGACAGGTATCAGCCCCAGCATTTT

j_call: TRBJ2-3
clone_size: NA
v_call: TRBV2
d_call: NA
cdr3_aa: CASSITQGRGTDTQYF
cdr3_nt: TGTGCCAGCAGTATCACACAGGGAAGGGGGACAGATACGCAGTATTTT